One and the same sample provided the 2 T cell receptor beta chains below, sequenced in a study of CD8+CD57+ T cells in acquired aplastic anemia. Researchers used genomic DNA as the template to profile TCR beta VDJ and CDR3. One entry per CDR3 protein, called by TCRdb with MiXCR from the reads. The sample holds 95,000 to 150,000 distinct CDR3 sequences, 55% to 60% seen once. For sequencing, patients were chosen who had shown expansion of CD8+CD57+ cells by flow cytometry. The specimen was sorted CD4+, CD8+, or CD8+CD57+ T cells (not recorded which) from PBMCs. The receptors were sampled from a human donor with aplastic anemia.

This sequence joins TRBV20-1 and TRBJ2-7, with TRBD1 matching over 8 bases. CDR3 length: 15 amino acids. CDR1 and CDR2 from the germline V gene are DFQATT and SNEGSKA (reference sequence). The trim removed 0 bases at V and 1 base at J, leaving 5 bases unmatched. The CDR3 sequence: CSARDFRTGSYEQYF. The CDR3, as DNA: TGCAGTGCTAGAGATTTTCGGACAGGGTCCTACGAGCAGTACTTC.

This clonotype was seen ten or more times. The chain combines TRBV12-3 or TRBV12-4 with TRBJ1-2; D is unresolved. Between the trimmed V and J ends, which lost 6 bases and 9 bases, there was a span of 8 bases. The CDR3 is 10 amino acids. CDR3 sequence: CASRGDRYTF. CDR3 in DNA: TGTGCCAGCAGGGGCGACCGCTACACCTTC.